This entry describes one TCR beta chain. These data come from a study of blood T cell repertoires in COVID-19. The wider study: Samples came from the United States, Italy and Spain, spanning acute and convalescent COVID-19. Sample material is recorded as cDNA or gDNA derived from T cells, B-cell-depleted T cells, or PBMCs.

Seattle-derived patients entered the study during active infection and were followed longitudinally. The length of the CDR3 is 15 residues. Germline CDR1 MGHDK, CDR2 SYGVNS. V dropped 5 bases and J dropped 5; count of bases not matched to a gene: 4. Methods used by the authors: Amplification from reference gene primers served as the basis for estimated nucleated cell counts. The repertoire was sequenced with immunoSEQ multiplex PCR; TCRdb's copy has only in-frame clones and lacks some. For V, J and clone size, that table is used; D and trimming come from the DNA. The table includes 100,000 to 150,000 clones, roughly four fifths detected once.

The receptor was isolated from a man older than 75 with COVID-19, enrolled during active disease. The V and J genes are TRBV25-1 and TRBJ1-4; 11 positions match TRBD1. The sequenced sample was peripheral blood. DNA for the CDR3: TGTGCCAGCAGTCTGGGACAGGGGGGAAATGAAAAACTGTTTTTT. Translating it yields CASSLGQGGNEKLFF.